The clone carrying this T cell receptor (beta chain) occurred a few times. Its antigen is still unknown. The data were obtained in a study of T cell repertoires in cytomegalovirus infection. Across the study: Shared public TCR beta signatures pointed to both CMV infection and a matching HLA type.

The CDR3 runs to 12 residues. V shed 4 bases and J shed 7 bases, with 10 bases lying between them. Germline V gene lookup returns CDR1 LGHDT and CDR2 YNNKEL (reference sequence). TCRdb ran MiXCR on the reads and lists one entry per CDR3 protein. The sample lists around 120,000 distinct CDR3 sequences, roughly 8.2% occurring once. Study-wide findings and caveats: Clonotypes of TCR beta that were HLA-C-restricted and CMV-specific dominated the ex vivo response. CMV carriers having the relevant HLA were flagged by cumulative public TCR beta family frequency.

Material for sequencing was PBMCs. The V call is TRBV3-1, the J call TRBJ1-1; D gene ambiguous. The TCR originated in a human donor in good health (CMV status not recorded). Some clones in this sample may be carry-over from other donors' samples. This CDR3 reads CASSREPFEAFF. The CDR3 DNA follows: TGTGCCAGCAGCCGAGAACCCTTTGAAGCTTTCTTT.